This TCR beta chain was observed in a study of CD8 T cells in ankylosing spondylitis. Points from the study as a whole: One TCR beta motif, made up of several highly homologous variants, appeared characteristic of ankylosing spondylitis blood. The authors reported significant enrichment of disease-linked clones in matched ankylosing spondylitis synovial fluid. Prior literature has documented some motif variants in synovial fluid and blood from reactive arthritis. CD8+ by phenotype, disease-linked clones were relatively rare in peripheral blood.

Libraries for TCR beta were made by quantitative 5'-RACE with molecular barcodes. TCRdb reprocessed the 5' RACE reads with MiXCR, giving one entry per CDR3 protein. The sample lists approximately 550,000 distinct CDR3 sequences; about 13% were seen once. The germline V gene has CDR1 SGHAT and CDR2 FQNNGV. The CDR3 extends over 19 amino acids. The junction had 13 bases not matched to a gene; V was cut back by 3 bases and J by 0 bases. Notes on this clonotype: Antigen unknown.

This receptor was obtained from a male donor with ankylosing spondylitis. Sequenced: blood, either unsorted or a sorted T cell fraction (not recorded which). The gene calls are TRBV11-2 and TRBJ1-1, with TRBD1 identical over 10 bases. The CDR3 DNA is TGTGCCAGCAGCTTGCCCCCCGGGACAGGGGAAACCATGAACACTGAAGCTTTCTTT. Translation: CASSLPPGTGETMNTEAFF.